The 6 T cell receptor beta chains below were found in one sample sequenced in a study of shared clonotypes between healthy human individuals. Libraries were prepared by immunoSEQ multiplex PCR; TCRdb keeps only in-frame clonotypes and omits some of them. Of a few million clones in the sample, just under 95% were seen once. Sequenced input: naive CD4+ T cells from PBMCs. Subset specified: CD45RA+ positively selected. All receptors come from a man aged 18 to 35 in good health. Some clones in this sample may be carry-over from other donors' samples.

Worth noting for this clone: The same CDR3 is also encoded by other DNA sequences in this sample. The V gene is TRBV5-1, the J gene TRBJ2-1, with D unclear. The germline V gene encodes CDR1 SGHRS and CDR2 YFSETQ. The CDR3 extends over 14 amino acids. Between the trimmed V and J ends, which lost 0 bases and 1 base, there was a span of 5 bases. This CDR3 is CASSLGSSYNEQFF. In nucleotides, the CDR3 is TGCGCCAGCAGCTTGGGTTCATCCTACAATGAGCAGTTCTTC.

This clone was detected only once. The J gene is TRBJ2-1, the V gene TRBV28, with D possibly being TRBD1 (5 bases). This CDR3 comprises 13 residues. The V gene lost 3 bases and the J gene lost 10 bases, with 13 bases spanning the gap. Germline loops: CDR1 MDHEN, CDR2 SYDVKM. CDR3 protein: CASSLFARVEQFF. CDR3 nucleotides: TGTGCCAGCAGTTTGTTCGCCAGGGTAGAGCAGTTCTTC.

The CDR3 nucleotides are TGTGCCAGCAGCTCTTTTAAGGGCCGTGTGCGGGAGGGCCCTAGGGAGCAGTACTTC. It is translated as CASSSFKGRVREGPREQYF. V and J are TRBV7-3 and TRBJ2-7; 9 bases are shared with TRBD2. Per germline, CDR1 SGHTA and CDR2 FQGTGA. The CDR3 is 19 amino acids. J was trimmed by 7 bases and V by 4 bases; bases with no gene match: 23.

V usage is TRBV11-1 and J usage is TRBJ2-7, with D possibly matching TRBD2 (6 bases). Germline CDR1 reads SGHAT; CDR2 reads FQDESV (reference sequence). Trimming took off 1 base at V and 5 bases at J, with 9 bases between the two ends. There are 13 residues in the CDR3. CDR3 DNA sequence: TGTGCCAGCAGCTTAGAGGAGGGCCACGAGCAGTACTTC. Its translation is CASSLEEGHEQYF.

The chain's CDR3 is CASSEGLVSDEQFF. The CDR3 coding sequence is TGTGCCAGCAGCGAAGGCCTGGTTTCGGATGAGCAGTTCTTC. The chain has TRBV5-4 and TRBJ2-1; D is unclear. The V gene lost 4 bases and the J gene lost 8 bases, with 16 bases spanning the gap. There are 14 residues in the CDR3. Germline V gene data show CDR1 as SGHNT and CDR2 as YYREEE (reference sequence).

J is TRBJ2-7 and V is TRBV28, with D tentatively TRBD1 (5 bases). V was shortened by 7 bases and J by 4 bases, with 23 bases between the two germline ends. CDR1 and CDR2 from the germline V gene are MDHEN and SYDVKM. The CDR3 consists of 16 residues. Here the CDR3 DNA reads TGTGCCAGCACCCCCAGGGTTTGGGTGCTTACTTACGAGCAGTACTTC. Its translation: CASTPRVWVLTYEQYF.